Below, one TCR beta chain is given with its context. This clone came up once. Its antigen target is currently unknown. Base qualities are not provided; no much larger clone lies one nucleotide away. Each collaborating institution followed its own protocols to collect whole blood in K2EDTA tubes. Collaborator samples were shipped for TCRbeta analysis as frozen whole blood, isolated PBMCs, or DNA extracted from either sample type. This entry belongs to a study of blood T cell repertoires in COVID-19 (dated by TCRdb to the early 2020s). For context, the study as a whole: Samples covering the acute and convalescent phases of COVID-19 were provided by collaborators in the United States, Italy and Spain. Sample metadata almost always included a de-identified subject ID, COVID-19 status, age in years and sex. Where HLA class I and class II types were available, the types were taken from metadata supplied by the sample provider, not from assay-based typing. The repertoires were released in a freely available public database intended as a resource for research on the immune response to SARS-CoV-2. The prospective study material was composed of cDNA or gDNA derived from T cells, B-cell-depleted T cells, or PBMCs. Deeply sampled blood TCRbeta repertoires from subjects exposed to, actively infected with, or recovered from COVID-19 were included in the dataset. The samples were drawn from two sources: the first 160 participants of the ongoing ImmuneRACE study, and fewer than 1,500 subjects contributed by 6 global collaborators. Results and caveats for the whole study, not just this receptor: Clinical and demographic metadata were provided uncurated, with the amount varying by source and participant.

TCRbeta CDR3 regions were amplified from genomic DNA using the immunoSEQ Assay, a bias-controlled multiplex PCR. The source study handled its data this way. Within the assay, amplification of reference gene primers was used to estimate how many nucleated cells each sample contained. Sequence reads were collapsed and filtered to measure the absolute abundance of every unique TCRbeta CDR3 rearrangement. Productive Simpson clonality was computed per sample as the square root of Simpson's diversity index over productive rearrangements. TCRdb took this table from immuneACCESS and kept in-frame rearrangements with V and J called. Such tables lack part of the clones; where checked against another copy, unresolved V genes explain under half of the gap, and the rest is unexplained. V and J calls and clone size are given by that table; D and trimming were obtained from the DNA. For this sample there are approximately 190,000 clones; around four fifths appear just once. The ten most abundant clones make up about 4.8% of the sample.

The V end loses 2 bases and the J end loses 8 bases, and a stretch of 15 bases separates them. The CDR3 runs 14 amino acids, cysteine and phenylalanine included. Solely the CDR3 DNA is kept, with 42 bases framed from the first base. The germline V gene sets CDR1 to SGHVS and CDR2 to FQNEAQ. Sequenced sample: peripheral blood. The chain uses TRBV7-8 and TRBJ1-1; the D gene cannot be named for sure. The origin of this receptor is a woman aged 25-40 years with acute or convalescent COVID-19. The sequenced DNA is TGTGCCAGCAGCTTAAAGGCCGGGTCGGCGGAAGCTTTCTTT. The encoded protein is CASSLKAGSAEAFF. Outside the CDR3, residues come from the reference TRBV7-8 and TRBJ1-1 proteins, so the full variable domain is: GAGVSQSPRYKVAKRGQDVALRCDPISGHVSLFWYQQALGQGPEFLTYFQNEAQLDKSGLPSDRFFAERPEGSVSTLKIQRTQQEDSAVYLCASSLKAGSAEAFFGQGTRLTVV.